The rows below give T cell receptor beta chains drawn from one sample of a study of blood T cell repertoires in COVID-19. Assay: immunoSEQ multiplex PCR; the TCRdb copy retains only in-frame clones and omits some. The repertoire holds around 100,000 clones, with around four fifths as singletons. The specimen sequenced was peripheral blood. The origin of the receptors is a man aged 55 to 70 with acute or convalescent COVID-19. CDR3s include the opening cysteine and the closing phenylalanine or tryptophan. The D gene is left open where the match is weak. Expanded clones are given a class, and other clones once, few, many or no size at all.

j_gene,abundance,v_gene,d_gene,CDR3nt,CDR3aa
TRBJ2-1,.,TRBV11-2,TRBD1,TGTGCCAGCAGCCCACGGACAGGGGTGTCCCGTTACAATGAGCAGTTCTTC,CASSPRTGVSRYNEQFF
TRBJ1-5,once,TRBV7-3,TRBD1,TGTGCCAGCAGCTTAACCGGGACAGGGGATCAGCCCCAGCATTTT,CASSLTGTGDQPQHF
TRBJ1-1,.,TRBV9,TRBD1,TGTGCCAGCAGCGGGCCACCGGGACAGAAGACTGAAGCTTTCTTT,CASSGPPGQKTEAFF
TRBJ2-3,once,TRBV28,.,TGTGCCAGCAGTTTATATCAAGATACGCAGTATTTT,CASSLYQDTQYF
TRBJ2-7,.,TRBV18,.,TGTGCCAGCTCACCACAGGGCCAGAGGGGTCGACTAGTTTCCGAGCAGTACTTC,CASSPQGQRGRLVSEQYF
TRBJ1-5,once,TRBV28,TRBD1,TGTGCTTCCGGGACAGGGAGTACCAGTCAGCCCCAGCATTTT,CASGTGSTSQPQHF
TRBJ1-4,.,TRBV6-5,TRBD1,TGTGCCAGCAGTCCCCCCGGACAGGGCGGAGAAAAACTGTTTTTT,CASSPPGQGGEKLFF
TRBJ1-5,.,TRBV28,.,TGTGCCAGCAGAACCGGGACACAGAGCAATCAGCCCCAGCATTTT,CASRTGTQSNQPQHF
TRBJ2-3,few,TRBV1,.,TGCACCAGCAGCCAAGAAGTGGCTAGCGGGAGGGCCACAGATACGCAGTATTTT,CTSSQEVASGRATDTQYF
TRBJ1-1,.,TRBV19,TRBD1,TGTGCCAGTAAATACAGGGGGCAGAACACTGAAGCTTTCTTT,CASKYRGQNTEAFF
TRBJ2-2,.,TRBV7-8,.,TGTGCCAGCAGCCAGGGAGTCGGGGAGCTGTTTTTT,CASSQGVGELFF
TRBJ1-2,.,TRBV18,.,TGTGCCAGCTCACCAGGGCCGCTATATGGCTACACCTTC,CASSPGPLYGYTF
TRBJ1-6,few,TRBV5-6,.,TGTGCCAGCAGCGTCCAAACAAGGGGAAGATCACCCCTCCACTTT,CASSVQTRGRSPLHF
TRBJ2-1,once,TRBV9,TRBD2,TGTGCCAGCAGCGTGGGGGGGACTAGCGGGAACAATGAGCAGTTCTTC,CASSVGGTSGNNEQFF
TRBJ2-3,.,TRBV5-4,.,TGTGCCAGCAGCTTGGCCAAGCAGGGGCGGCGGACAGATACGCAGTATTTT,CASSLAKQGRRTDTQYF
TRBJ2-1,.,TRBV7-8,TRBD2,TGTGCCAGCAGCTTAGATTCGTCGGGAGGTGAGCAGTTCTTC,CASSLDSSGGEQFF
TRBJ1-6,.,TRBV7-9,.,TGTGCCAGCAGCCCCTCAAGGAGCTCCTATAATTCACCCCTCCACTTT,CASSPSRSSYNSPLHF
TRBJ1-1,few,TRBV6-5,.,TGTGCCAGCTGGAGGCAGGCCATGAACACTGAAGCTTTCTTT,CASWRQAMNTEAFF
TRBJ2-1,.,TRBV5-6,.,TGTGCCAGCAGCTTGGTTCGGGGAGAGAGTGAGCAGTTCTTC,CASSLVRGESEQFF
TRBJ1-1,.,TRBV28,.,TGTGCCAGCAGTTTAAGGATCACAGGGCTCATGAACACTGAAGCTTTCTTT,CASSLRITGLMNTEAFF
TRBJ1-2,.,TRBV21-1,.,TGTGCCAGCAGCAATAACAGGGGGCGAAGTAACTATGGCTACACCTTC,CASSNNRGRSNYGYTF
TRBJ2-7,.,TRBV9,TRBD2,TGTGCCAGCAGCCCCCGCGTAGCGGGAGGGTCCTACGAGCAGTACTTC,CASSPRVAGGSYEQYF
TRBJ2-3,once,TRBV24-1,TRBD2,TGTGCCACCAGTGATTCATCCGGGAGGGTCCTCACAGATACGCAGTATTTT,CATSDSSGRVLTDTQYF
TRBJ1-1,.,TRBV19,.,TGTGCCAGTAGTTCCCGACTTGGGGCCCAGGACACTGAAGCTTTCTTT,CASSSRLGAQDTEAFF
TRBJ2-7,.,TRBV11-2,.,TGTGCCAGCAGTCTTCGTCCCGGGGTTGACTACGAGCAGTACTTC,CASSLRPGVDYEQYF
TRBJ1-1,many,TRBV4-1,TRBD1,TGCGCCAGCAGCCGACGGACAGGAGACACTGAAGCTTTCTTT,CASSRRTGDTEAFF
TRBJ2-1,.,TRBV7-2,.,TGTGCCAGCAGCTTGTACAGAGACAATGAGCAGTTCTTC,CASSLYRDNEQFF
TRBJ2-7,.,TRBV5-4,TRBD1,TGTGCCAGCAGCTTCGTGGGACAGGGGGCTTTCTACGAGCAGTACTTC,CASSFVGQGAFYEQYF
TRBJ1-5,.,TRBV6-5,.,TGTGCCAGCAGTTACTCGACGGGTATTGGCGATCAGCCCCAGCATTTT,CASSYSTGIGDQPQHF
TRBJ2-1,.,TRBV9,TRBD2,TGTGCCAGCAGCGTAGTCGCGGGAGGGTCATACAATGAGCAGTTCTTC,CASSVVAGGSYNEQFF
TRBJ2-5,.,TRBV5-1,TRBD2,TGCGCCAGCACGACCGGGACTAGCGGGAGAGGGGGTATGGAGACCCAGTACTTC,CASTTGTSGRGGMETQYF
TRBJ1-4,.,TRBV28,TRBD1,TGTGCCAGCAGTTTACGGGACAGGGTGAGAAAACTGTTTTTT,CASSLRDRVRKLFF
TRBJ2-6,.,TRBV6-6,.,TGTGCCAGCAGTTACTTTGCAGGGACTGGGGCCAACGTCCTGACTTTC,CASSYFAGTGANVLTF
TRBJ1-6,.,TRBV4-3,.,TGCGCCAGCAGCCAAGATTACAAACAGTCCTATAATTCACCCCTCCACTTT,CASSQDYKQSYNSPLHF
TRBJ2-3,.,TRBV4-1,.,TGCGCCAGCAGCCCAGCAGGGGACAGCACAGATACGCAGTATTTT,CASSPAGDSTDTQYF
TRBJ2-7,.,TRBV6-5,.,TGTGCCAGCAGTTCAGGAACCTACGAGCAGTACTTC,CASSSGTYEQYF
TRBJ1-6,.,TRBV5-1,TRBD1,TGCGCCAGCAGCCCGGGAAGCGGGACAGGGGATTCACCCCTCCACTTT,CASSPGSGTGDSPLHF
TRBJ2-1,.,TRBV6-5,.,TGTGCCAGCAGTTACTCGATCCGCGTTTACAATGAGCAGTTCTTC,CASSYSIRVYNEQFF
TRBJ2-3,.,TRBV27,.,TGTGCCAGCAGTTCGACTAGTTCAGATACGCAGTATTTT,CASSSTSSDTQYF
TRBJ2-3,few,TRBV5-5,TRBD2,TGTGCCAGCAGCTTGGCGGCTAGCGGGGGCACAGATACGCAGTATTTT,CASSLAASGGTDTQYF
TRBJ1-3,.,TRBV30,.,TGTGCCTGGAGCTCTGACAGGGGAAACACCATATATTTT,CAWSSDRGNTIYF
TRBJ1-1,.,TRBV15,.,TGTGCCACCAGAGACAGACGGACGAACACTGAAGCTTTCTTT,CATRDRRTNTEAFF
TRBJ1-2,.,TRBV9,TRBD1,TGTGCCAGCAGCGCGGGACAGGGGAGGTATGGCTACACCTTC,CASSAGQGRYGYTF
TRBJ2-1,.,TRBV12-5,.,TGTGCTAGTGGTTTGGTACGGGAGCAGTTCTTC,CASGLVREQFF
TRBJ1-2,.,TRBV2,TRBD1,TGTGCCAGCAGGGGGGACAGGGTAATCGATGGCTACACCTTC,CASRGDRVIDGYTF
TRBJ2-7,.,TRBV5-1,.,TGCGCCAGCAGCCTGGACCTTGGACAGGCGGGAGAGCAGTACTTC,CASSLDLGQAGEQYF
TRBJ1-2,.,TRBV28,.,TGTGCCAGCAGTTCCCTGGGCAGGGTCTATGGCTACACCTTC,CASSSLGRVYGYTF
TRBJ1-1,.,TRBV10-1,.,TGCGCCAGCAGTGAGACCCTTGGGCAGGCCTGGAACACTGAAGCTTTCTTT,CASSETLGQAWNTEAFF
TRBJ2-3,.,TRBV4-1,.,TGCGCCAGCAGCCAAGAGATCAGTGCTAGCACAGATACGCAGTATTTT,CASSQEISASTDTQYF
TRBJ1-1,.,TRBV7-6,TRBD1,TGTGCCAGCAGCTCGGGACAGGGGACGAACACTGAAGCTTTCTTT,CASSSGQGTNTEAFF
TRBJ1-1,.,TRBV11-3,.,TGTGCCAGCAGCTTACTAAACACTGAAGCTTTCTTT,CASSLLNTEAFF
TRBJ2-6,.,TRBV7-7,.,TGTGCTAGCAGCCCACATTCGGGGGATGCCTCTGGGGCCAACGTCCTGACTTTC,CASSPHSGDASGANVLTF
TRBJ1-2,.,TRBV2,TRBD1,TGTGCCAGCAGTGAGGACAGGGGGGCCCCCGATGGCTACACCTTC,CASSEDRGAPDGYTF
TRBJ1-4,once,TRBV28,.,TGTGCCAGCAGTACCCGGGTAGGCACTGAAAAACTGTTTTTT,CASSTRVGTEKLFF
TRBJ2-7,.,TRBV28,TRBD1,TGTGCCAGCAATAAGGGGGCGAGGCTCGAGCAGTACTTC,CASNKGARLEQYF
TRBJ1-1,once,TRBV3-1/TRBV3-2,TRBD1,TGTGCCAGCAGCCCAGCTGGGGGACAGGGGTCCACTGAAGCTTTCTTT,CASSPAGGQGSTEAFF
TRBJ1-2,.,TRBV5-4,.,TGTGCCAGCAGCTTGACGGGGGGAAACTATGGCTACACCTTC,CASSLTGGNYGYTF
TRBJ2-3,few,TRBV24-1,TRBD1,TGTGCCACCAAGGGTACGACAGGGGACACAGATACGCAGTATTTT,CATKGTTGDTDTQYF
TRBJ2-7,.,TRBV28,TRBD2,TGTGCCAGCAGGCAGACTAGCGGGAGAGCCTACGAGCAGTACTTC,CASRQTSGRAYEQYF
TRBJ2-2,.,TRBV5-4,TRBD2,TGTGCCAGCAGCTTGGCGCGGGGGTCCACCGGGGAGCTGTTTTTT,CASSLARGSTGELFF